These 10 T cell receptor beta chains came from one sample sequenced in a study of CD8 T cells in ankylosing spondylitis. Notes on the study in general: Blood from ankylosing spondylitis patients appeared to carry a characteristic roughly eight-variant TCR beta motif.

These receptors' targets are unknown. TCRdb passed the 5' RACE reads through MiXCR, listing each CDR3 protein once. The sample lists about 460,000 distinct CDR3 sequences, 5.3% occurring once. The sequenced sample was blood, either unsorted or a sorted T cell fraction (not recorded which). These receptors originate from a male donor with ankylosing spondylitis.

At least ten counts were recorded for this clonotype. This sequence joins TRBV7-2 and TRBJ2-1; 8 positions match TRBD2. Germline CDR1 is SGHTA and CDR2 is FQGNSA. This CDR3 comprises 13 residues. Losses at the gene ends were 11 bases for V and 4 bases for J; bases not matched to a gene: 7. The CDR3 DNA sequence: TGTGCCGCCGGGACTAGTAGGTACAATGAGCAGTTCTTC. Its protein product is CAAGTSRYNEQFF. Full variable domain (remainder filled in from reference TRBV7-2 and TRBJ2-1): GAGVSQSPSNKVTEKGKDVELRCDPISGHTALYWYRQSLGQGLEFLIYFQGNSAPDKSGLPSDRFSAERTGGSVSTLTIQRTQQEDSAVYLCAAGTSRYNEQFFGPGTRLTVL.

The chain has TRBV7-9 and TRBJ2-1, with D uncertain. Trimming took 6 bases from V and 0 from J, leaving 9 bases between them. Germline V gene sequence: CDR1 SEHNR, CDR2 FQNEAQ (reference sequence). This CDR3 has 14 residues. This CDR3 is CASSELSSYNEQFF. CDR3 nucleotides: TGTGCCAGCAGTGAACTGAGCTCCTACAATGAGCAGTTCTTC.

This clonotype was recorded at least ten times. A read error may produce the germline difference seen at one junction end. The rearrangement uses TRBV7-9 and TRBJ1-6, with unresolved D. The CDR3 has 13 amino acids. Germline CDR1 SEHNR, CDR2 FQNEAQ (reference sequence). The CDR3 sequence is CASTLKLHSPLHF. As DNA, the CDR3 is TGTGCCAGCACCTTAAAGCTTCATTCACCCCTCCACTTT.

This clonotype was detected many times. The CDR3 here is CASSLGLAGGTDTQYF. The CDR3 nucleotides are TGCGCCAGCAGCCTAGGACTAGCGGGAGGGACAGATACGCAGTATTTT. The chain combines TRBV5-1 with TRBJ2-3, with TRBD2 identical over 15 bases. The trim removed 4 bases at V and 3 bases at J, leaving 3 bases unmatched. This CDR3 comprises 16 residues. Germline V gene data show CDR1 as SGHRS and CDR2 as YFSETQ.

In its sample, this clonotype was seen many times. The genes are TRBV25-1 and TRBJ1-1; D unresolved. Germline CDR1 and CDR2: MGHDK and SYGVNS. The ends were cut back, 6 bases at V and 0 bases at J, with 17 bases in the middle. The CDR3 sequence is 16 residues long. As DNA, the CDR3 is TGTGCCAGCAGAGCTAACTCCGGAACACTGAACACTGAAGCTTTCTTT. This gives the protein CASRANSGTLNTEAFF. Full variable domain (outside the CDR3, taken from reference TRBV25-1 and TRBJ1-1): EADIYQTPRYLVIGTGKKITLECSQTMGHDKMYWYQQDPGMELHLIHYSYGVNSTEKGDLSSESTVSRIRTEHFPLTLESARPSHTSQYLCASRANSGTLNTEAFFGQGTRLTVV.

J is TRBJ2-7 and V is TRBV9, with 7 bases identical to TRBD2. The germline CDR1 and CDR2 sequences are SGDLS and YYNGEE. The junction had 8 bases not matched to a gene; V was cut back by 4 bases and J by 1 base. The CDR3 runs 15 residues. The DNA of the CDR3 is TGTGCCAGCAGCCCCGGGACTACCCTGTCCTACGAGCAGTACTTC. It is translated as CASSPGTTLSYEQYF.

This clonotype showed up just a few times. This rearrangement joins TRBV20-1 to TRBJ2-2, with a weak D call TRBD1 (5 bases). Germline CDR1 DFQATT, CDR2 SNEGSKA (reference sequence). V was pared by 5 bases and J by 3 bases, with 13 bases between. CDR3 length: 14 amino acids. The CDR3 loop is CSASPQGYTGELFF. The CDR3 DNA follows: TGCAGTGCTTCACCGCAGGGATACACCGGGGAGCTGTTTTTT.

The chain recombines TRBV28 with TRBJ2-1; D gene uncertain. Germline CDR1 MDHEN, CDR2 SYDVKM. The CDR3 is 17 amino acids. V shed 1 base and J shed 8 bases, with 21 bases lying between them. CDR3 in amino acids: CASSLSHLMSPWDEQFF. The DNA for the CDR3 is TGTGCCAGCAGTTTATCACATTTGATGAGTCCGTGGGATGAGCAGTTCTTC.

This clonotype was recorded at least ten times. V gene TRBV5-1 combines with J gene TRBJ1-5, with D unresolved. The germline gives CDR1 SGHRS, CDR2 YFSETQ. Deletions cut 4 bases from V and 5 bases from J, with 10 bases between. CDR3 length: 13 amino acids. The CDR3 here is CASSIEPDQPQHF. The CDR3 DNA sequence: TGCGCCAGCAGCATCGAGCCAGATCAGCCCCAGCATTTT.

This clonotype was counted many times. The chain carries TRBV4-2 and TRBJ2-3; 9 bases fit TRBD2. CDR3 length equals 18 residues. The J segment lost 0 bases and the V segment lost 1 base, leaving 8 bases of the junction unmatched. Germline V gene lookup returns CDR1 LGHNA and CDR2 YNFKEQ. CDR3 sequence: CASSQGGGGALSTDTQYF. The CDR3 DNA reads TGTGCCAGCAGCCAAGGAGGCGGGGGGGCATTGAGCACAGATACGCAGTATTTT.